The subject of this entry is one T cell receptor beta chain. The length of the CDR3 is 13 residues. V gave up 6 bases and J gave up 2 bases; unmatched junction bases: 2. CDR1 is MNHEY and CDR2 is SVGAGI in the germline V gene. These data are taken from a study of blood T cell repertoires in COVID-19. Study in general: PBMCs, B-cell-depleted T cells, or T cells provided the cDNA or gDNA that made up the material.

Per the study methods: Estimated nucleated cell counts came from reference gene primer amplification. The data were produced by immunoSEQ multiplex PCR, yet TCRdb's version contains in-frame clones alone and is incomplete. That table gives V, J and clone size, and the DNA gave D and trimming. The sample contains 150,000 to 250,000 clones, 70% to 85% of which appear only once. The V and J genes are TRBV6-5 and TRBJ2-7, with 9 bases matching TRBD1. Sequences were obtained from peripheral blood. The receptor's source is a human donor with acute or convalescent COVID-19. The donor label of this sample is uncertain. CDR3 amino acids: CASRGDRAYEQYF. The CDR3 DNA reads TGTGCCAGCAGGGGGGACAGGGCCTACGAGCAGTACTTC.